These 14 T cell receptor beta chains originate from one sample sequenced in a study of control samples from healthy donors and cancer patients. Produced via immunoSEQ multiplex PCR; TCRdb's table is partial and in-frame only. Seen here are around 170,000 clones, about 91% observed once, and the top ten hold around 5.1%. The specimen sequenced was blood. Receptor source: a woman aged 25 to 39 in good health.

The CDR3 DNA sequence: TGTGCCAGCAGCCCTTCGACAGGTTCCGATACTGAAGCTTTCTTT. This translates into CASSPSTGSDTEAFF. The genes are TRBV11-2 and TRBJ1-1; TRBD1 is a possible D gene (6 bases). Germline V CDR1 and CDR2: SGHAT, FQNNGV. Deletions cut 5 bases from V and 5 bases from J, with 18 bases between. The CDR3 length is 15 residues.

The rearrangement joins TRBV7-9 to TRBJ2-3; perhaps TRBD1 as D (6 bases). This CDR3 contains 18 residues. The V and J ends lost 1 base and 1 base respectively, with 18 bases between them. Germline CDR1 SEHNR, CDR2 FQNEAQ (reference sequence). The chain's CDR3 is CASSLENTGSLGTDTQYF. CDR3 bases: TGTGCCAGCAGCTTAGAAAATACAGGGTCCTTAGGCACAGATACGCAGTATTTT.

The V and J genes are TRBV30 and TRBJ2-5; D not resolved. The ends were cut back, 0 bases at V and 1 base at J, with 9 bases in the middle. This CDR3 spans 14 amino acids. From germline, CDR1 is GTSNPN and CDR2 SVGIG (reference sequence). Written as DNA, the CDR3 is TGTGCCTGGAGTGTAAGGTTTGTCCAAGAGACCCAGTACTTC. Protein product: CAWSVRFVQETQYF.

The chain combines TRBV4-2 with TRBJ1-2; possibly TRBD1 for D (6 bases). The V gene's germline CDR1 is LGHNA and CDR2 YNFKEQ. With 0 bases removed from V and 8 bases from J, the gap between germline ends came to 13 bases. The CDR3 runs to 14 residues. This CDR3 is CASSQDVGTSGYTF. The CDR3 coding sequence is TGTGCCAGCAGCCAAGATGTAGGGACATCGGGCTACACCTTC.

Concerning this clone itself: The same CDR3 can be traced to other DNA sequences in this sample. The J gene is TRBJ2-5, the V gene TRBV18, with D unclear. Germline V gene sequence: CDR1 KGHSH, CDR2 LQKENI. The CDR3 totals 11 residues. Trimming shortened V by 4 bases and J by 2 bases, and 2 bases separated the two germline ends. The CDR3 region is CASSHQETQYF. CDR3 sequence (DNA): TGTGCCAGCTCACATCAAGAGACCCAGTACTTC.

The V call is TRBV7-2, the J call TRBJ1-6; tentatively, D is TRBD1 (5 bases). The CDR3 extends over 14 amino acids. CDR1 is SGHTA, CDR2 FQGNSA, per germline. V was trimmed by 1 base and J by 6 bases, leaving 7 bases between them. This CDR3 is CASSLVQGNSPLHF. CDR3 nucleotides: TGTGCCAGCAGCTTAGTGCAGGGTAATTCACCCCTCCACTTT.

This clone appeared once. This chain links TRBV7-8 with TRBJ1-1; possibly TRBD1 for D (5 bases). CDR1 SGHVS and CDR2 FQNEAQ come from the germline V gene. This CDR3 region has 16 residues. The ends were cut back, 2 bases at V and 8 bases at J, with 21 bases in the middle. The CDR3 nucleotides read TGTGCCAGCAGCTTATTTGAGGGGCTAATTCGAAACGAAGCTTTCTTT. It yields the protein CASSLFEGLIRNEAFF. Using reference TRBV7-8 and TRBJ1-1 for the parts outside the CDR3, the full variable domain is GAGVSQSPRYKVAKRGQDVALRCDPISGHVSLFWYQQALGQGPEFLTYFQNEAQLDKSGLPSDRFFAERPEGSVSTLKIQRTQQEDSAVYLCASSLFEGLIRNEAFFGQGTRLTVV.

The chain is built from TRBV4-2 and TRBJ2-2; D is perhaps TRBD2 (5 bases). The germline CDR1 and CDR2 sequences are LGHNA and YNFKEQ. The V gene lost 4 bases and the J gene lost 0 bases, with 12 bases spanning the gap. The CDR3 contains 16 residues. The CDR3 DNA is TGTGCCAGCAGCCCATCCCGGGGTTCGAACACCGGGGAGCTGTTTTTT. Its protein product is CASSPSRGSNTGELFF.

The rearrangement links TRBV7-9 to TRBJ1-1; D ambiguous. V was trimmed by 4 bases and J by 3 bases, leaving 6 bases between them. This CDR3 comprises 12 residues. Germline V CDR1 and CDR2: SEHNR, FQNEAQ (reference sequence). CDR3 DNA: TGTGCCAGCAGCTCTTTAGACACTGAAGCTTTCTTT. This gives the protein CASSSLDTEAFF.

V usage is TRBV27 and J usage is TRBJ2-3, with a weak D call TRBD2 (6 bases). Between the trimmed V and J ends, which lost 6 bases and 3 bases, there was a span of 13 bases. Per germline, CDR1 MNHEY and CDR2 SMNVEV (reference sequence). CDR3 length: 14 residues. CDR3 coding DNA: TGTGCCAGCAGCCCAGGGACTTCGACAGATACGCAGTATTTT. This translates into CASSPGTSTDTQYF.

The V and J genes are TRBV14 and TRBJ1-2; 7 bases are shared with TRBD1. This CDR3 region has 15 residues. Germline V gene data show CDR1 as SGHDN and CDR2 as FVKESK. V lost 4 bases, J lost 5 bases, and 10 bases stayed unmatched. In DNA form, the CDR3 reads TGTGCCAGCAGCCTTTGGACAGGAGGGGGTTATGGCTACACCTTC. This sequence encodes CASSLWTGGGYGYTF.

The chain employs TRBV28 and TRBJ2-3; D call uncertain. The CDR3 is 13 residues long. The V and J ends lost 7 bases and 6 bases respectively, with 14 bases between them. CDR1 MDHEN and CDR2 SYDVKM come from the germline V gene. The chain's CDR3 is CASTSWSGDTQYF. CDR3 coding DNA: TGTGCCAGCACCTCCTGGTCCGGGGATACGCAGTATTTT.

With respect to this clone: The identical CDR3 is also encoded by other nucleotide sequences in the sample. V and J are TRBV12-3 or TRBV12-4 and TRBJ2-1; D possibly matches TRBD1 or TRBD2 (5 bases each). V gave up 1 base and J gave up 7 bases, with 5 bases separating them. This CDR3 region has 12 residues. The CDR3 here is CASSLGGNEQFF. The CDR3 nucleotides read TGTGCCAGCAGTTTAGGGGGGAATGAGCAGTTCTTC.

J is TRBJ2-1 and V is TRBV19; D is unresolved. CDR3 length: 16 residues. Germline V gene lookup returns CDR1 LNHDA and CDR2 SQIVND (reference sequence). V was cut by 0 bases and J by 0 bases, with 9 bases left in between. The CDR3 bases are TGTGCCAGTAGTATAGAACAGCCAAGCTCCTACAATGAGCAGTTCTTC. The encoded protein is CASSIEQPSSYNEQFF.